Listed below are T cell receptor beta chains from one sample, sequenced in a study of blood T cell repertoires in COVID-19. Sequencing was performed with immunoSEQ multiplex PCR; in TCRdb, only in-frame clones are kept and a portion is missing. The data show over 200,000 clones, roughly 90% seen once. The sequencing input was peripheral blood. Receptors originate from a woman aged 25-40 years with acute or convalescent COVID-19. Both conserved end residues are part of each CDR3. Fields, in order: clone size, J gene, V gene, D gene, CDR3 DNA, CDR3 protein. The D gene is left open where the match is weak. Expanded clones get a size class; other rows say once, few or many, or leave the size out.

NA | TRBJ2-5 | TRBV7-9 | NA | TGTGCCAGCAGCTTACTAGGCGTTGAGACCCAGTACTTC | CASSLLGVETQYF
NA | TRBJ2-5 | TRBV9 | TRBD2 | TGTGCCAGCAGCGGGGGACTAGCGGGAGAGGCCCAGTACTTC | CASSGGLAGEAQYF
NA | TRBJ1-1 | TRBV10-3 | NA | TGTGCCATTTCCGCGGGAACTGAAGCTTTCTTT | CAISAGTEAFF
NA | TRBJ1-4 | TRBV11-3 | NA | TGTGCCAGCAGCTTCCGAGGTACTAATGAAAAACTGTTTTTT | CASSFRGTNEKLFF
once | TRBJ2-5 | TRBV19 | TRBD1 | TGTGCCAGTAGTATGACAGGGGGCCTGGAGACCCAGTACTTC | CASSMTGGLETQYF
NA | TRBJ2-7 | TRBV7-9 | TRBD2 | TGTGCCAGCAGCTTCGCGGGAGTAGTATACGAGCAGTACTTC | CASSFAGVVYEQYF
NA | TRBJ1-2 | TRBV27 | NA | TGTGCCAGCAACGCCCGGGGAGGCTATGGCTACACCTTC | CASNARGGYGYTF
NA | TRBJ2-7 | TRBV12-2 | NA | TGTGCAAGTCGCTCGGTAGGGGTCTTTGTTCCCTACGAGCAGTACTTC | CASRSVGVFVPYEQYF
NA | TRBJ2-7 | TRBV5-1 | TRBD1 | TGCGCCAGCAGCCCGCGGACAGGGCAGAGCTACGAGCAGTACTTC | CASSPRTGQSYEQYF
NA | TRBJ2-1 | TRBV30 | NA | TGTGCCTGGACCCGTAGCGTTGAGCAGTTCTTC | CAWTRSVEQFF
NA | TRBJ2-7 | TRBV6-4 | NA | TGTGCCAGCAGTGAACGGGTCGGCAGCTCCTACGAGCAGTACTTC | CASSERVGSSYEQYF
NA | TRBJ2-5 | TRBV14 | NA | TGTGCCAGCAGCCAACTTGTCCCGGGACAACTCCAAGAGACCCAGTACTTC | CASSQLVPGQLQETQYF
NA | TRBJ2-2 | TRBV5-6 | NA | TGTGCCAGCAGCTTACTCGTTCCGGGTGGGGAGCTGTTTTTT | CASSLLVPGGELFF
NA | TRBJ1-6 | TRBV30 | NA | TGTGCCTGGAGTTCCTCGACAGGTGCCACCTCACCCCTCCACTTT | CAWSSSTGATSPLHF
NA | TRBJ2-7 | TRBV7-8 | NA | TGTGCCAGCAGCTTAGGCGGGAATCGGAACGAGCAGTACTTC | CASSLGGNRNEQYF
NA | TRBJ1-2 | TRBV5-6 | TRBD1 | TGTGCCAGCAGCCAGAACGCAGGGGGTTCCTATGGCTACACCTTC | CASSQNAGGSYGYTF
NA | TRBJ1-4 | TRBV29-1 | NA | TGCAGCGCTGAGACAGGTCGAGATGAAAAACTGTTTTTT | CSAETGRDEKLFF
NA | TRBJ1-2 | TRBV13 | NA | TGTGCCAGCACCCACTTCGGGGGGCGAAGCTATGGCTACACCTTC | CASTHFGGRSYGYTF
NA | TRBJ2-5 | TRBV19 | NA | TGTGCCAGTAGTATAAACCTAGCTAGTGAGACCCAGTACTTC | CASSINLASETQYF
once | TRBJ2-1 | TRBV3-1/TRBV3-2 | TRBD2 | TGTGCCAGCAGCCAAGTAACCGGGGGGGCCAATGAGCAGTTCTTC | CASSQVTGGANEQFF
NA | TRBJ2-5 | TRBV6-5 | NA | TGTGCCAGCAGTAGGGCTAGACAACGACAGGAGACCCAGTACTTC | CASSRARQRQETQYF
NA | TRBJ1-2 | TRBV5-4 | TRBD1 | TGTGCCAGCAGCCTGGAGAGACAGGGCTACTATGGCTACACCTTC | CASSLERQGYYGYTF
once | TRBJ2-3 | TRBV5-1 | TRBD2 | TGCGCCAGCAACCTGGGACTAGCGGGGGGAGATACGCAGTATTTT | CASNLGLAGGDTQYF
NA | TRBJ1-4 | TRBV19 | NA | TGTGCCAGTAGTCCAGGGATCGCTAATGAAAAACTGTTTTTT | CASSPGIANEKLFF
NA | TRBJ2-7 | TRBV29-1 | TRBD1 | TGCAGCGTGATACAACAGGGGTTCGAGCAGTACTTC | CSVIQQGFEQYF
NA | TRBJ2-7 | TRBV7-2 | NA | TGTGCCAGCAGCTTAGGGGCAGGGAACTACGAGCAGTACTTC | CASSLGAGNYEQYF
once | TRBJ2-7 | TRBV5-1 | TRBD2 | TGCGCCAGCGCGACTAGCGGGAGCTCCTACGAGCAGTACTTC | CASATSGSSYEQYF
NA | TRBJ2-2 | TRBV7-6 | NA | TGTGCCAGCAGCGACGACAGATCCGCGAACACCGGGGAGCTGTTTTTT | CASSDDRSANTGELFF
NA | TRBJ1-2 | TRBV29-1 | TRBD1 | TGCAGCGCTGGGGGAGGACAGGCATCCCCGCCTAACTATGGCTACACCTTC | CSAGGGQASPPNYGYTF
NA | TRBJ1-4 | TRBV4-1 | NA | TGCGCCAGCAGCCAATCCGACTTGGGTACTAATGAAAAACTGTTTTTT | CASSQSDLGTNEKLFF
NA | TRBJ1-4 | TRBV7-9 | TRBD1 | TGTGCCAGCAGCCATGACAGGGGATTGGGTGAAAAACTGTTTTTT | CASSHDRGLGEKLFF
NA | TRBJ1-1 | TRBV21-1 | NA | TGTGCCAGCAGCCCAGGGGCTTCGGCTGAAGCTTTCTTT | CASSPGASAEAFF
once | TRBJ2-7 | TRBV9 | TRBD2 | TGTGCCAGCAGCTCTAGCGGGAGGGACTACGAGCAGTACTTC | CASSSSGRDYEQYF
NA | TRBJ2-7 | TRBV4-3 | TRBD2 | TGCGCCAGCAGCCAAGATAGGCTAGCGGGACGCGAGCAGTACTTC | CASSQDRLAGREQYF
once | TRBJ2-4 | TRBV27 | TRBD2 | TGTGCCAGCAGTTTTACGGGAGGGCCGGGTGGAAACATTCAGTACTTC | CASSFTGGPGGNIQYF
NA | TRBJ1-5 | TRBV30 | TRBD1 | TGTGCCTGGAGCGAGGGGGCTTATAGCAATCAGCCCCAGCATTTT | CAWSEGAYSNQPQHF
NA | TRBJ2-1 | TRBV9 | TRBD2 | TGTGCCAGCAGCGTAGGTCGCGGGAGGGCCCTTTCCTACAATGAGCAGTTCTTC | CASSVGRGRALSYNEQFF
few | TRBJ2-7 | TRBV2 | TRBD1 | TGTGCCAGCGGGACAGCTTCCTACGAGCAGTACTTC | CASGTASYEQYF
NA | TRBJ2-7 | TRBV5-4 | TRBD2 | TGTGCCAGCAGCTTGGCGCCCAGCGGGAGGGACGAGCAGTACTTC | CASSLAPSGRDEQYF
NA | TRBJ1-1 | TRBV19 | TRBD1 | TGTGCCAGCGCCGTGGACAGGGACACTGAAGCTTTCTTT | CASAVDRDTEAFF
NA | TRBJ2-7 | TRBV7-8 | NA | TGTGCCAGCAGCTTAGGCGGGGTAGGATACGAGCAGTACTTC | CASSLGGVGYEQYF
NA | TRBJ1-2 | TRBV19 | TRBD1 | TGTGCCAGTAGTAGTGAAGGGACAGTCAGTAAGGATGGCTACACCTTC | CASSSEGTVSKDGYTF
NA | TRBJ1-6 | TRBV30 | NA | TGTGCCTGGAGTGCCCTTTCAGGGAATTCACCCCTCCACTTT | CAWSALSGNSPLHF
NA | TRBJ2-7 | TRBV7-2 | TRBD1 | TGTGCCAGCAGCTTAGGTGTTCAGGGGGCGAACTCCTACGAGCAGTACTTC | CASSLGVQGANSYEQYF
NA | TRBJ2-3 | TRBV6-5 | TRBD2 | TGTGCCAGCAGTTACGGGACTAGCGGGAGTGGGGATACGCAGTATTTT | CASSYGTSGSGDTQYF
NA | TRBJ2-2 | TRBV7-9 | TRBD2 | TGTGCCAGCAGCGGCGGGGGTCGGGCCGGGGAGCTGTTTTTT | CASSGGGRAGELFF
NA | TRBJ1-5 | TRBV7-9 | NA | TGTGCCAGCAGCTTACCCTATCAGCCCCAGCATTTT | CASSLPYQPQHF
NA | TRBJ1-2 | TRBV9 | NA | TGTGCCAGCAGCCCCCGGGGGGAGGACTATGGCTACACCTTC | CASSPRGEDYGYTF
NA | TRBJ2-7 | TRBV19 | NA | TGTGCCAGTAGTGGGGCCGGTGGGTACTTC | CASSGAGGYF
few | TRBJ1-5 | TRBV6-2/TRBV6-3 | TRBD1 | TGTGCCAGCAGTAGTCATACAGGGGGAATTGACAGCAATCAGCCCCAGCATTTT | CASSSHTGGIDSNQPQHF